This T cell receptor (beta chain) was recorded in a study of T cell responses to AZD1222 COVID-19 vaccine. Study-level findings and limits: Donors skewed white British and female; clonal diversity was possibly underestimated. No day 14 peak samples; only post-peak repertoires were characterized. Seropositive status at baseline applied to only five to seven AZD1222 recipients.

Method: immunoSEQ multiplex PCR; TCRdb's copy keeps in-frame clones and lacks some. The sample gives 150,000 to 180,000 clones, about 87% of which show up once; around 3.1% is in the top ten. This clone turned up a few times. Its antigen is currently unknown. The CDR3 consists of 14 residues. Germline CDR1 MNHEY, CDR2 SMNVEV (reference sequence). J lost 6 bases, V lost 1 base, and 6 bases had no gene match. The receptor was derived from an adult in good health. The input for sequencing was peripheral blood, taken on day 0 of AZD1222 vaccination. The chain has TRBV27 and TRBJ2-7, with 7 bases fitting TRBD2. CDR3 sequence reads: CASSLWGGGGEQYF. The CDR3 coding sequence is TGTGCCAGCAGTTTATGGGGCGGGGGAGGCGAGCAGTACTTC.